This entry concerns a single TCR beta chain. The V gene's germline CDR1 is SEHNR and CDR2 FQNEAQ (reference sequence). This CDR3 region has 12 residues. Trimming took off 1 base at V and 14 bases at J, with 14 bases between the two ends. These data originate in a study of blood T cell repertoires in COVID-19. Method: immunoSEQ multiplex PCR; TCRdb's copy keeps in-frame clones and lacks some. The sample has 200,000 to 250,000 clones; approximately 80% are singletons. Specimen: peripheral blood. This TCR was recovered from a woman between 45 and 60 years old with acute or convalescent COVID-19. This chain joins TRBV7-9 and TRBJ2-5; the D is unclear. The CDR3 protein is CASSLEARLVYF. CDR3 sequence (DNA): TGTGCCAGCAGCTTAGAAGCCAGGCTCGTCTACTTC. The entire variable domain, with the rest obtained from reference TRBV7-9 and TRBJ2-5, is as follows: DTGVSQNPRHKITKRGQNVTFRCDPISEHNRLYWYRQTLGQGPEFLTYFQNEAQLEKSRLLSDRFSAERPKGSFSTLEIQRTEQGDSAMYLCASSLEARLVYFGPGTRLLVL.